These T cell receptor beta chains were read from a single sample in a study of PD-1 blockade in classical Hodgkin lymphoma. Profiling relied on immunoSEQ multiplex PCR, and the TCRdb table lists in-frame clones only, not all of them. The sample shows 70,000 or so clones, 93% of them seen only once. Sample: peripheral blood mononuclear cells (PBMCs). These receptors were taken from a human donor with classical Hodgkin lymphoma. Both conserved end residues are part of each CDR3. The D gene is left open where the match is weak. A row's size may be missing; if present it is once, few, many or a size class.

>.|TRBV7-2|.|TRBJ2-3
TGTGCCAGCAGCTCACGCACAGATACGCAGTATTTT
CASSSRTDTQYF
>.|TRBV5-1|.|TRBJ1-2
TGCGCCAGCAGCTTGGGGCTGGATAATGGCTACACCTTC
CASSLGLDNGYTF
>.|TRBV27|.|TRBJ2-1
TGTGCCAGCAGTTACGAACCGGGCCTGCGGGAATACAATGAGCAGTTCTTC
CASSYEPGLREYNEQFF
>.|TRBV28|TRBD1|TRBJ2-7
TGTGCCAGCAGCCCGACAGGGGGTCTCTACGAGCAGTACTTC
CASSPTGGLYEQYF
>.|TRBV4-3|.|TRBJ2-5
TGCGCCAGCAGCCAAGATGCGGGAAGTCGCCGAGAGACCCAGTACTTC
CASSQDAGSRRETQYF
>.|TRBV19|.|TRBJ1-1
TGTGCCAGTAGTATACGGGGGGTATATCGGCGGAACACTGAAGCTTTCTTT
CASSIRGVYRRNTEAFF
>.|TRBV28|.|TRBJ1-4
TGTGCCAGCAGTAGCCCGGCCAAAGGGGATGAAAAACTGTTTTTT
CASSSPAKGDEKLFF
>once|TRBV5-1|.|TRBJ1-3
TGCGCCAGCAGCTTTGGTACGGACAGCCCTGGAAACACCATATATTTT
CASSFGTDSPGNTIYF
>.|TRBV6-5|TRBD2|TRBJ2-1
TGTGCCAGCAGCCCCCGCGGAGCGGGAGGCGATATGTTCTTC
CASSPRGAGGDMFF
>few|TRBV19|.|TRBJ1-6
TGTGCCAGTAGTATCTGGGGCAATTCACCCCTCCACTTT
CASSIWGNSPLHF
>once|TRBV5-4|.|TRBJ1-1
TGTGCCAGCAGCTTGGACACGAACACTGAAGCTTTCTTT
CASSLDTNTEAFF
>.|TRBV4-3|.|TRBJ1-3
TGCGCCAGCAGCCAAGATCCAGGGACGAGAAACACCATATATTTT
CASSQDPGTRNTIYF
>.|TRBV6-1|TRBD1|TRBJ1-2
TGTGCCAGCAACCCTCACCGGGACAGGGCGGTGGGCTACACCTTC
CASNPHRDRAVGYTF
>.|TRBV5-1|TRBD1|TRBJ1-5
TGCGCCAGCAGCTTGGGGTTTCTGGACAGGAATCAGCCCCAGCATTTT
CASSLGFLDRNQPQHF
>.|TRBV7-2|.|TRBJ2-7
TGTGCCAGCAGCTCTATGGGGGGAGCGGGCTACGAGCAGTACTTC
CASSSMGGAGYEQYF
>.|TRBV2|.|TRBJ2-5
TGTGCCAGCGGCCGGGCACTAACATCCCAAGAGACCCAGTACTTC
CASGRALTSQETQYF
>.|TRBV2|TRBD1|TRBJ2-7
TGTGCCAGCAGTGAAGCCTGGACAGGGGACTCCTACGAGCAGTACTTC
CASSEAWTGDSYEQYF
>.|TRBV7-6|.|TRBJ2-7
TGTGCCAGCAGCTTATACCCAGGGGAAGGCTCCTACGAGCAGTACTTC
CASSLYPGEGSYEQYF
>.|TRBV6-1|TRBD1|TRBJ1-5
TGTGCCAGCGGAGAACAGGGGAATCAGCCCCAGCATTTT
CASGEQGNQPQHF
>.|TRBV21-1|.|TRBJ2-3
TGTGCCAGCAGCAAACCTGGGGTCGGGGGCACAGATACGCAGTATTTT
CASSKPGVGGTDTQYF
>.|TRBV5-5|.|TRBJ1-2
TGTGCCAGCAGCTTGGAGAGGGGGGCTGGTGGCTACACCTTC
CASSLERGAGGYTF
>.|TRBV5-4|.|TRBJ1-6
TGTGCCAGCAGCCGGGACGAGAATTCACCCCTCCACTTT
CASSRDENSPLHF
>.|TRBV5-6|TRBD1|TRBJ2-1
TGTGCCAGCAGCGGACAGGCAAACCGGTACTCGAACAACAATGAGCAGTTCTTC
CASSGQANRYSNNNEQFF
>.|TRBV5-1|.|TRBJ1-1
TGCGCCAGCAGCTGGGGACACTACTCCAACACTGAAGCTTTCTTT
CASSWGHYSNTEAFF
>.|TRBV15|TRBD1|TRBJ1-1
TGTGCCACCAGCAGAGATGTTCGGGGACAGGTAAACCCTGAAGCTTTCTTT
CATSRDVRGQVNPEAFF